Sequencing of this T cell receptor beta chain was carried out in a study of T cell repertoires in cytomegalovirus infection. Overall study results and limits: The ex vivo response was dominated by HLA-C-restricted CMV-specific TCR beta clonotypes.

One entry per CDR3 protein results from TCRdb running MiXCR on the reads. The sample shows a few hundred thousand distinct CDR3 sequences, approximately 9.5% of them seen only once. Notes on this clonotype: Its antigen is as yet unknown.

The germline gives CDR1 MNHEY, CDR2 SMNVEV (reference sequence). CDR3 size: 20 residues. V was pared by 3 bases and J by 2 bases, with 17 bases of the junction left unmatched. The TCR sequence derives from a human donor in good health (CMV status not recorded). Some clones in this sample may be carry-over from other donors' samples. The sample taken for sequencing was PBMCs. The chain is built from TRBV27 and TRBJ2-5, with 11 bases aligning to TRBD1. For the CDR3, the DNA is TGTGCCAGCAGTTTTGATGTGGGGGACAGGGGGTCCCCCTCACAAGAGACCCAGTACTTC. The encoded protein is CASSFDVGDRGSPSQETQYF.